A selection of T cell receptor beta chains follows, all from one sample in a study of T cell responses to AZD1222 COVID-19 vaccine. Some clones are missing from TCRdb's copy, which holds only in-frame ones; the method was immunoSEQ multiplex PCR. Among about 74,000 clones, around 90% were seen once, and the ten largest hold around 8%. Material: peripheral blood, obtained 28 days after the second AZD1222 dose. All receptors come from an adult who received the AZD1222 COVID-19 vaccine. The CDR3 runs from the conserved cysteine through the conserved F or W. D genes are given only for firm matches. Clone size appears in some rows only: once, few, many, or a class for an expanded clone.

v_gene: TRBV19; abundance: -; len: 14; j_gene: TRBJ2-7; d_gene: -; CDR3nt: TGTGCCAGTAGTGACGACAGGAGCTCCTACGAGCAGTACTTC; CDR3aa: CASSDDRSSYEQYF
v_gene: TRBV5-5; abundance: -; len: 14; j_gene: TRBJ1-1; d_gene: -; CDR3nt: TGTGCCAGCAGGGAGACAGTTGGAACGGTTAGAGCTTTCTTT; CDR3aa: CASRETVGTVRAFF
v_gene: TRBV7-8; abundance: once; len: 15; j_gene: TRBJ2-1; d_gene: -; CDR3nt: TGTGCCAGCAGCCGACAACCTCGGCGGGGCAATGAGCAGTTCTTC; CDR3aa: CASSRQPRRGNEQFF
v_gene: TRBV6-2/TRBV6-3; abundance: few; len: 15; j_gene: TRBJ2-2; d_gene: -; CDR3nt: TGTGCCAGCAGTTACTCTAGGGGGAACACCGGGGAGCTGTTTTTT; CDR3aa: CASSYSRGNTGELFF
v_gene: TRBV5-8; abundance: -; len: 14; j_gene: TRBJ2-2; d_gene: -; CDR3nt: TGTGCCAGCAGTCCGGGCGCGAACACCGGGGAGCTGTTTTTT; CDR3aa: CASSPGANTGELFF
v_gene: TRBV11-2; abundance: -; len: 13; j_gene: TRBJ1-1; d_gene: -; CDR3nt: TGTGCCAGCAGCCCCTACAAGAACACTGAAGCTTTCTTT; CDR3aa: CASSPYKNTEAFF
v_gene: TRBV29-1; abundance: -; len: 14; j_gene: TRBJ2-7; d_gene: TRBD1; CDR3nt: TGCAGCGTTGAGGAAGGGACAGGGGGCTACGAGCAGTACTTC; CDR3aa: CSVEEGTGGYEQYF
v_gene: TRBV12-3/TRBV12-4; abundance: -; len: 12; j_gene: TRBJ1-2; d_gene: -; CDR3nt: TGTGCCAGCAGTGGCGGGGTGCGTGGCTACACCTTC; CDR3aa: CASSGGVRGYTF
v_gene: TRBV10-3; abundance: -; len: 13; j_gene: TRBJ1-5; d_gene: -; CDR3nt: TGTGCCACCGCAGGGAGTAGCAATCAGCCCCAGCATTTT; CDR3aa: CATAGSSNQPQHF
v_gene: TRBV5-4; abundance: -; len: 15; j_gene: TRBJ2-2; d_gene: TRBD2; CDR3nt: TGTGCCAGCAGCTTGCCGGGAGGTACCCCCGGGGAGCTGTTTTTT; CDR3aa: CASSLPGGTPGELFF
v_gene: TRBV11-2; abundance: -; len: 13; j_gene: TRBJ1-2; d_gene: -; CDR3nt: TGTGCCAGCAGTCGTGACGGCAACTATGGCTACACCTTC; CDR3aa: CASSRDGNYGYTF
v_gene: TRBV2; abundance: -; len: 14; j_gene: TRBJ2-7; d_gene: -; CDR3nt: TGTGCCAGCAGTGAAGGCGGGGTCGCCTACGAGCAGTACTTC; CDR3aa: CASSEGGVAYEQYF
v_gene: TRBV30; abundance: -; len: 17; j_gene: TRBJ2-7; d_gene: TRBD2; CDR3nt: TGTGCCTGGAGTGGCCCTCCGGGAGCGGGAGTTCTTTACGAGCAGTACTTC; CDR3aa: CAWSGPPGAGVLYEQYF
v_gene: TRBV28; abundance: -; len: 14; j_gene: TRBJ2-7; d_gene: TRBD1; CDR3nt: TGTGCCAGCAGTTTTCGGACAGGGGTCGGGGAGCAGTACTTC; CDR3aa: CASSFRTGVGEQYF
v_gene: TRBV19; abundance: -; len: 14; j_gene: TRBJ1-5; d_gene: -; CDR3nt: TGTGCCAGTAGTATGAACAGGGACGGTCAGCCCCAGCATTTT; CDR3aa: CASSMNRDGQPQHF
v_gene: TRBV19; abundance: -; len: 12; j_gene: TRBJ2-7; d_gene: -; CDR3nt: TGTGCCAGCTCCACCGGGCCCTACGAGCAGTACTTC; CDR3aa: CASSTGPYEQYF
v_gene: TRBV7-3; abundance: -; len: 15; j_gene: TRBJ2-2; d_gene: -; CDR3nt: TGTGCCAGCAGCTTATTAGGCGGAGCAACCGGGGAGCTGTTTTTT; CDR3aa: CASSLLGGATGELFF
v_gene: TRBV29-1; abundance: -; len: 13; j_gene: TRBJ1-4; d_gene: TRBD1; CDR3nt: TGCAGCGCCCGACAGGGGGGGGATGAAAAACTGTTTTTT; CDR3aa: CSARQGGDEKLFF
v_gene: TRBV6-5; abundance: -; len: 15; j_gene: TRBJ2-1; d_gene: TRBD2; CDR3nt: TGTGCCAGCAGTTACCTGGGCGGGAGCGGATATGAGCAGTTCTTC; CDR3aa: CASSYLGGSGYEQFF
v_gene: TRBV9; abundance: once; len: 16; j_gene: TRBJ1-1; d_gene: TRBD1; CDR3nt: TGTGCCAGCAGGCCCGGGACAGATCTCCTAAACACTGAAGCTTTCTTT; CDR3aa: CASRPGTDLLNTEAFF
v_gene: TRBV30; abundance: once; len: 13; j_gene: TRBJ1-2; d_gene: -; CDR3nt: TGTGCCTGGAGTCCCAAAATGACAAGTGGCTACACCTTC; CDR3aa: CAWSPKMTSGYTF
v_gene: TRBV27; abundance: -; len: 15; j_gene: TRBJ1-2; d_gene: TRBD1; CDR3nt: TGTGCCAGCAGTTTATCCGGGACAGCTAACTATGGCTACACCTTC; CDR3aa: CASSLSGTANYGYTF
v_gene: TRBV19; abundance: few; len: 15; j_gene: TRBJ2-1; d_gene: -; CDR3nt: TGTGCCAGTAGTATGGACGGGACTCTCAACAATGAGCAGTTCTTC; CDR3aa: CASSMDGTLNNEQFF